This T cell receptor (beta chain) was recorded in a study of shared clonotypes between healthy human individuals. Germline-derived CDR1 and CDR2 are SNHLY and FYNNEI. The length of the CDR3 is 15 residues. The V and J ends lost 3 bases and 4 bases, in that order; junction bases with no gene match: 3. The repertoire was sequenced with immunoSEQ multiplex PCR; TCRdb's copy has only in-frame clones and lacks some. Of some 2,000,000 clones detected, approximately 96% appear once; the ten largest clones hold more than 0.1%. The V and J genes are TRBV2 and TRBJ1-4, with TRBD1 matching 9 bases. The sequenced sample consisted of naive CD4+ T cells sorted from blood. This sample's subset: CD45RA+ positively selected. The receptor comes from a man between 18 and 29 years old in good health. The CDR3 spells CASSEGDRDNEKLFF. The DNA for the CDR3 is TGTGCCAGCAGTGAGGGGGACAGGGATAATGAAAAACTGTTTTTT.